This T cell receptor (beta chain) is from a study of OX40 agonist ivuxolimab in advanced cancers. Study overall: As their treatment, patients were administered ivuxolimab, an agonistic anti-OX40 (CD134) antibody. A diagnosis of hepatocellular carcinoma, melanoma, renal cell or head and neck cancer was present in dose-escalation patients.

General observations from the study: Circulating CD4+ and CD8+ T cells showed clonal expansion by week 6 at 0.1 to 3.0 mg/kg.

The germline CDR1 and CDR2 sequences are LNHDA and SQIVND (reference sequence). The CDR3 runs 14 residues. J gave up 3 bases and V 10 bases, and 9 bases lay outside the gene matches. This clone was counted only a few times. What it binds is unknown. Produced via immunoSEQ multiplex PCR; TCRdb's table is partial and in-frame only. The table includes about 53,000 clones, approximately 90% detected once. Sample: CD4+ or CD8+ T cells sorted from blood, taken in a trial of the OX40 agonist ivuxolimab. The rearrangement uses TRBV19 and TRBJ1-5; 7 nucleotides line up with TRBD1. The source is an adult with an advanced solid tumor such as melanoma, head and neck, liver or kidney cancer. In nucleotides, the CDR3 is TGTGCCACCGGGCGGGACAGATACAATCAGCCCCAGCATTTT. Amino acids: CATGRDRYNQPQHF.